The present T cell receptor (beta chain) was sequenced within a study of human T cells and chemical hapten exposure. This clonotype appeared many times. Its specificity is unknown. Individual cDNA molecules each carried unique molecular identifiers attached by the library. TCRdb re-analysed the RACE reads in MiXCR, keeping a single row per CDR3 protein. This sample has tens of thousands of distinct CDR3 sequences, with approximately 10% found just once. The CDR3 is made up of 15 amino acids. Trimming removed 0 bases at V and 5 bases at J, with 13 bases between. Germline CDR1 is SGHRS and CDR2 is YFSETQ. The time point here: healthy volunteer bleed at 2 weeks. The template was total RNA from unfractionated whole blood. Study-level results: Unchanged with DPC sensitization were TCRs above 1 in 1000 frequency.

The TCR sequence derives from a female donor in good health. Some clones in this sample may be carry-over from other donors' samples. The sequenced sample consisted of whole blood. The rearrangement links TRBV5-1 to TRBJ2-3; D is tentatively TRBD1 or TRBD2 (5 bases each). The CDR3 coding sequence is TGCGCCAGCAGCTTGGCAATCGGGGCGGGAGATACGCAGTATTTT. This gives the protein CASSLAIGAGDTQYF.